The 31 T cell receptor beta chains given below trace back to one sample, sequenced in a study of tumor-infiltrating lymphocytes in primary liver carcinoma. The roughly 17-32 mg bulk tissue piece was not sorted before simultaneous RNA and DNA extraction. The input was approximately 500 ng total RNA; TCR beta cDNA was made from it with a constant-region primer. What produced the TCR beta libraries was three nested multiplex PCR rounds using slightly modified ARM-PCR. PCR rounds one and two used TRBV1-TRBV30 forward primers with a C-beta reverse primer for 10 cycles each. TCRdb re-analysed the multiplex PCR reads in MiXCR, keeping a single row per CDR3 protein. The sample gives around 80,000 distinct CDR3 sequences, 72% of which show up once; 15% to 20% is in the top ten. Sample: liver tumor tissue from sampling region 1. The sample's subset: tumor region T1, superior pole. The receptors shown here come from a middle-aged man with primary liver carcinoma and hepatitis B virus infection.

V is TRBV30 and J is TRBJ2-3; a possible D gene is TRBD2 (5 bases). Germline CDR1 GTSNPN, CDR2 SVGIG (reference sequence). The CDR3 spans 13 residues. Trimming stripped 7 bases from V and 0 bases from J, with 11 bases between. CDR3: CAFIPGSTDTQYF. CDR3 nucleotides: TGTGCCTTTATACCGGGGAGCACAGATACGCAGTATTTT.

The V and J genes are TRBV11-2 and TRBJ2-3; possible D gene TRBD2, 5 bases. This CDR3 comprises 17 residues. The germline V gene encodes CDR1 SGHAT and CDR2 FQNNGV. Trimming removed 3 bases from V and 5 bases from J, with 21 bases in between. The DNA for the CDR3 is TGTGCCAGCAGCTTGGTCGGCTCGGGGTCGTGTGAAGATACGCAGTATTTT. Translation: CASSLVGSGSCEDTQYF.

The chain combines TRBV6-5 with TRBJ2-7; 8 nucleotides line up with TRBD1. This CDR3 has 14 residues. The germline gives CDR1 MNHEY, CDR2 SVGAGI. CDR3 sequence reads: CVSSYDRGPYEQYF. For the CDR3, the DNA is TGTGTCAGTAGTTACGACAGGGGACCCTACGAGCAGTACTTC.

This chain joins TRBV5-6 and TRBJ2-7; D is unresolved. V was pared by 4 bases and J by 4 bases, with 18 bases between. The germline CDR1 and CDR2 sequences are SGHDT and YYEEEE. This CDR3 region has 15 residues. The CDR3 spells CASSATFFSSYEQYF. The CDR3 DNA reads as TGTGCCAGCAGCGCGACGTTCTTTAGCTCATACGAGCAGTACTTC.

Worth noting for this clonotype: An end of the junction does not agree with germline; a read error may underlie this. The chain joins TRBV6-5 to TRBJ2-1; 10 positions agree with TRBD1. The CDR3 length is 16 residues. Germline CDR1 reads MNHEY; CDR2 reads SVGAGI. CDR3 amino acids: CASSYSQGQGYNEQFF. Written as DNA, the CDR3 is TGTGCCAGCAGTTACTCTCAGGGACAGGGGTACAATGAACAGTTCTTC.

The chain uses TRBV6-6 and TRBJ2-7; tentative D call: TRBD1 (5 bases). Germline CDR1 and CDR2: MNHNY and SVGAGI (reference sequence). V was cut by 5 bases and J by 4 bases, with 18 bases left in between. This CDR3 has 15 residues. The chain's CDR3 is CASSVGHIGHYEQYF. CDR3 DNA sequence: TGTGCCAGCAGTGTAGGACACATAGGGCATTACGAGCAGTACTTC.

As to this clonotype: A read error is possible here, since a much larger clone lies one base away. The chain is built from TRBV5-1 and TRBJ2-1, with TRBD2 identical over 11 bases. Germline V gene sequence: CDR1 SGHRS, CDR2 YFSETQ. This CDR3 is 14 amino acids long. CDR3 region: CASSLTSGSYEQLF. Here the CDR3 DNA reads TGCGCCAGCAGCTTGACTAGCGGGAGTTATGAGCAGTTATTC.

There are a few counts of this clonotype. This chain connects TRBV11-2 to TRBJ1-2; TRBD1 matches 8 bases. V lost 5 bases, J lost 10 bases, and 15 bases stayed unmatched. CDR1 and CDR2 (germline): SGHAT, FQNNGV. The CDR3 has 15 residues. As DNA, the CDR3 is TGTGCCAGCAGCCCCGTCTGGACAGGGTTTAGCGTCTACACCTTC. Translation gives CASSPVWTGFSVYTF.

CDR3 protein: CASSIREVVGSTSYEQYF. CDR3 DNA sequence: TGTGCCAGTAGCATCCGTGAAGTAGTGGGATCTACTTCTTACGAGCAGTACTTC. V and J are TRBV12-1 and TRBJ2-7; the D segment call TRBD2 is taken from the table without a DNA check. TRBV12-1 is shown as a pseudogene. The CDR3 totals 18 residues.

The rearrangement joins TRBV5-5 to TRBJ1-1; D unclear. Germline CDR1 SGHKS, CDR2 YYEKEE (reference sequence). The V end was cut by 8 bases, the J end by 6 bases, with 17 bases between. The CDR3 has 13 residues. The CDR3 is CASSTLRRAEAFF. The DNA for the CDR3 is TGTGCCAGTAGCACTTTAAGGAGAGCTGAAGCTTTCTTT.

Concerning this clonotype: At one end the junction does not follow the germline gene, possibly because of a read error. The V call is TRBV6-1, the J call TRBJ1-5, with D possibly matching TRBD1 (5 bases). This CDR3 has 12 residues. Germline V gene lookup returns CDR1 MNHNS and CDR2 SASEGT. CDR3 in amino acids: CASTLTGTPRRF. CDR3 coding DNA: TGTGCCAGCACCCTGACGGGGACCCCACGACGTTTT.

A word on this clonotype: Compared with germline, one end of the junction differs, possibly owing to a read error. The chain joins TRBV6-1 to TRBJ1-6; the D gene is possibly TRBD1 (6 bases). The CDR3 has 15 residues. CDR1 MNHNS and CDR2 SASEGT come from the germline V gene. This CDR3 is CASRGQGPNNSPLLF. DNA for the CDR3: TGTGCCAGCAGAGGGCAGGGGCCCAATAATTCACCCCTCCTCTTT.

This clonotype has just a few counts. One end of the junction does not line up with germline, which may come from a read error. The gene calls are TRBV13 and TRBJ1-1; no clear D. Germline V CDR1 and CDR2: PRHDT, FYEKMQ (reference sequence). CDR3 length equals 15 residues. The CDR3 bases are TGTACCAGCAGCTTAGGCCCTTGGGCAGGCACTGAAGCTTTCTTT. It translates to CTSSLGPWAGTEAFF.

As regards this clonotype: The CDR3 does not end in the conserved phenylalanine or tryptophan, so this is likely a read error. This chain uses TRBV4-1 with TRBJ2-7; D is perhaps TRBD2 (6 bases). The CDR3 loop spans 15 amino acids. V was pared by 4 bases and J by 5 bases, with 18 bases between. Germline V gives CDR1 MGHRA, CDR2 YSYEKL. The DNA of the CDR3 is TGCGCCAGCAGCCGGTCGTTCGGGGGAGTTGACGAGCAGTACTAC. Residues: CASSRSFGGVDEQYY.

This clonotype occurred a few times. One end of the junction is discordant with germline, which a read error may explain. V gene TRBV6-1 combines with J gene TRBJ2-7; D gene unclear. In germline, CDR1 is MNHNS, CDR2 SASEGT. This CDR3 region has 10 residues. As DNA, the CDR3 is TGTGCCAGCAGTCATTACGAGCGGTACTTC. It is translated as CASSHYERYF.

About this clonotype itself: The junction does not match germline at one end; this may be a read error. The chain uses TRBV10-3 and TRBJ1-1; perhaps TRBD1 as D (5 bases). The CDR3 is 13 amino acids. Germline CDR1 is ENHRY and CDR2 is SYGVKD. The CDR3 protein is CALKRGENIEAFF. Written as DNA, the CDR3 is TGTGCCCTCAAACGGGGGGAGAACATTGAAGCTTTCTTT.

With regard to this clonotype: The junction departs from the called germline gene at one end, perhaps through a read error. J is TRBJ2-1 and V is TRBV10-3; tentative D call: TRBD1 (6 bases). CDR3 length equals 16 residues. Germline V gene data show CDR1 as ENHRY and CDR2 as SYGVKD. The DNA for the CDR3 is TGTGACATCAGTGAGTCGGAAGGGCTTGGGGACATTGAGCAGTTCTTC. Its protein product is CDISESEGLGDIEQFF.

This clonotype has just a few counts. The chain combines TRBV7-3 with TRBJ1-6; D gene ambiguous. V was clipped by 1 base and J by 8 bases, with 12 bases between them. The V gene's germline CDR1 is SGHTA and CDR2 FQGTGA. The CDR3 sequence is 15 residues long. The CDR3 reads CASSLMAGRDSPLHF. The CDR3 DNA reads TGTGCCAGCAGCTTAATGGCAGGTCGGGATTCACCCCTCCACTTT.

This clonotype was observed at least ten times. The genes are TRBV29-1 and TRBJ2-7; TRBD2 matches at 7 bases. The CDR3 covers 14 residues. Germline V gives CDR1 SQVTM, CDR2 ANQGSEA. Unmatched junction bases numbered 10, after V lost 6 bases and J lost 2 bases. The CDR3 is CSVPASGPPYEQYF. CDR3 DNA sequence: TGCAGCGTCCCGGCTAGCGGACCTCCCTACGAGCAGTACTTC.

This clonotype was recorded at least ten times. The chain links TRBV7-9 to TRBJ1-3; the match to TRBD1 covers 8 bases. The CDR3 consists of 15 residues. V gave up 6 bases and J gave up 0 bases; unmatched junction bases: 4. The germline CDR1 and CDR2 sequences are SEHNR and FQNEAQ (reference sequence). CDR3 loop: CASSPTGGSGNTIYF. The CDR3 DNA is TGTGCCAGCAGTCCTACAGGGGGCTCTGGAAACACCATATATTTT.

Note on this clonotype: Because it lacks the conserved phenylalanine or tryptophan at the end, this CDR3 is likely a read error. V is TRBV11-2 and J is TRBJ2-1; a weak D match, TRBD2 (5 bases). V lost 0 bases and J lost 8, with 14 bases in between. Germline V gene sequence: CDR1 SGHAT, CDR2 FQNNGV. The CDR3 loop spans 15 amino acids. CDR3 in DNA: TGTGCCAGCAGCTTAGACCTAGTGGGAGTGTATGAGCAGTTCTCC. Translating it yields CASSLDLVGVYEQFS.

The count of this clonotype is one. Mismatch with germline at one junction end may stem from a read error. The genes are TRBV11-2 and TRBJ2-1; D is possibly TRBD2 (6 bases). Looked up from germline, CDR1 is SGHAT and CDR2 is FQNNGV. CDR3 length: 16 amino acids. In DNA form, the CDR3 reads TGTGACAGCAGCTTGGATATCGGACTAACCATGGGTGGGCAGTTCTTC. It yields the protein CDSSLDIGLTMGGQFF.

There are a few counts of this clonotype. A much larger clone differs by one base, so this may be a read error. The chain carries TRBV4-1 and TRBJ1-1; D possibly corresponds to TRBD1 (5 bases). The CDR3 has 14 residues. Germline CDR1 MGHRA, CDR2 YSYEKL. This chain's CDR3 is CAGSPRGAGTEAFF. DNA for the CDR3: TGCGCCGGCAGCCCTCGAGGGGCAGGCACTGAAGCTTTCTTT.

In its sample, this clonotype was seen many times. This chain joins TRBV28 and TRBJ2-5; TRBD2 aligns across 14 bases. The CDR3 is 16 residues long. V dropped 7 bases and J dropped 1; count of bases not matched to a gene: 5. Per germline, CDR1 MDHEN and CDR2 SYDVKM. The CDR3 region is CASMGLAGVGQETQYF. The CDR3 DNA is TGTGCCAGCATGGGACTAGCGGGAGTGGGCCAAGAGACCCAGTACTTC.

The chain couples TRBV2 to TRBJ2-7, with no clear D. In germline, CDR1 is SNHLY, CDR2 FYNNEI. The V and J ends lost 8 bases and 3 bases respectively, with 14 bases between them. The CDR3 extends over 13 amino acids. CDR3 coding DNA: TGTGCCAGCTCCGAGGAGACGTACTACGAGCAGTACTTC. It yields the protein CASSEETYYEQYF. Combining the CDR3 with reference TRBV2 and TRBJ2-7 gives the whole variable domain EPEVTQTPSHQVTQMGQEVILRCVPISNHLYFYWYRQILGQKVEFLVSFYNNEISEKSEIFDDQFSVERPDGSNFTLKIRSTKLEDSAMYFCASSEETYYEQYFGPGTRLTVT.

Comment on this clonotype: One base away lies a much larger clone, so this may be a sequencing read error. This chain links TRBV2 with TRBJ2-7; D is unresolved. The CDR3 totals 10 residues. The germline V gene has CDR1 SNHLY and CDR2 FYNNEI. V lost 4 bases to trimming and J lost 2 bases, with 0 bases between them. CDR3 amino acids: CASSAYEQYF. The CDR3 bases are TGTGCCAGCAGTGCCTACGAGCAGTACTTC.

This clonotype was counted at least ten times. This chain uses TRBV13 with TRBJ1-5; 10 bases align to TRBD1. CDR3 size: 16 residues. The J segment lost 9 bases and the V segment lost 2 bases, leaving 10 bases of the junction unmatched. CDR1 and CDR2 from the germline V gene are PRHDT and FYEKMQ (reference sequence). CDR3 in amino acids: CASSLRGQGGERPQHF. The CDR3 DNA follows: TGTGCCAGCAGCTTAAGAGGACAGGGGGGCGAAAGGCCCCAGCATTTT.

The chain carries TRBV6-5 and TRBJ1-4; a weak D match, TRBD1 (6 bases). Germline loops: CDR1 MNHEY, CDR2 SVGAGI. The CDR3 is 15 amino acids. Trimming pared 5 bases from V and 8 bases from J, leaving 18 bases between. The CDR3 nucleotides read TGTGCCAGCAGTAAACGAAGGGGGGATGTAGAAAAACTGTTTTTT. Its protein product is CASSKRRGDVEKLFF.

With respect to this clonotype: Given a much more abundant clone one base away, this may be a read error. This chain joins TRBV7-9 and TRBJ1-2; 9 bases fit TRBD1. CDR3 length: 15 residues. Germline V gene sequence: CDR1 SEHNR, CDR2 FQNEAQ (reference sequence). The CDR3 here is CDSSSPRDRAYGYTF. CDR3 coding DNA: TGTGACAGCAGCTCCCCCCGGGACAGGGCCTATGGCTACACCTTC.

The CDR3 DNA reads as TGTGCCAGCAGCATCGGACAGGGGAATACTGAAGCTTTCTTT. Its protein is CASSIGQGNTEAFF. V is TRBV7-9 and J is TRBJ1-1; 9 nucleotides align to TRBD1. J was trimmed by 5 bases and V by 5 bases; bases with no gene match: 6. CDR1 SEHNR and CDR2 FQNEAQ come from the germline V gene (reference sequence). The CDR3 has 14 amino acids.

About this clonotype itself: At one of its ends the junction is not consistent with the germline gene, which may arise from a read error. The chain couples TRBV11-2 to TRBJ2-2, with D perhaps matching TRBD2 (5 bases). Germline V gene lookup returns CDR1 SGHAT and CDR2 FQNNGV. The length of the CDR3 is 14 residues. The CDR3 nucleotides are TGTGCCAGTAGCTTGTCCCGGAACACCGGGAAGCTGTTTTTT. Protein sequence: CASSLSRNTGKLFF.